The 29 T cell receptor beta chains below were found in one sample sequenced in a study of cytomegalovirus exposure and HLA in healthy donors. This table comes from immunoSEQ multiplex PCR, and its TCRdb copy is limited to in-frame clones, with some not included. The table has about 130,000 clones, nearly 90% seen once; the top ten hold around 3.4%. The sequenced sample was PBMCs. The receptors here all came from a man younger than 45 in good health and CMV-seronegative.

The gene calls are TRBV5-1 and TRBJ1-1, with D possibly TRBD1 on 6 matching bases. Looked up from germline, CDR1 is SGHRS and CDR2 is YFSETQ. Trimming removed 4 bases from V and 4 bases from J, with 14 bases in between. The CDR3 consists of 14 residues. In nucleotides, the CDR3 is TGCGCCAGCAGCACCACTGACAGGATCACTGAAGCTTTCTTT. This sequence encodes CASSTTDRITEAFF.

The CDR3 here is CAISDSGPGETQYF. In nucleotides, the CDR3 is TGTGCCATCAGTGACTCAGGCCCTGGCGAGACCCAGTACTTC. This sequence joins TRBV10-3 and TRBJ2-5; D gene unclear. This CDR3 contains 14 residues. CDR1 is ENHRY, CDR2 SYGVKD, per germline. The V and J ends lost 3 bases and 5 bases respectively, with 13 bases between them.

This chain joins TRBV6-5 and TRBJ2-3, with 10 bases identical to TRBD2. Germline V gene sequence: CDR1 MNHEY, CDR2 SVGAGI. This CDR3 contains 16 residues. The V and J ends lost 0 bases and 6 bases, in that order; junction bases with no gene match: 6. CDR3 DNA: TGTGCCAGCAGTTACTCGCTAGCGGGGGCCGGGGATACGCAGTATTTT. The encoded protein is CASSYSLAGAGDTQYF.

The chain links TRBV7-9 to TRBJ1-1; tentatively, D is TRBD1 (5 bases). The germline gives CDR1 SEHNR, CDR2 FQNEAQ (reference sequence). The CDR3 is 16 residues long. The V end was cut by 5 bases, the J end by 7 bases, with 23 bases between. Here the CDR3 DNA reads TGTGCCAGCAGCCCTCGTGACAGTAGAATGGAACATGAAGCTTTCTTT. Translating it yields CASSPRDSRMEHEAFF.

The rearrangement links TRBV5-1 to TRBJ1-1, with 8 bases that match TRBD1. Looked up from germline, CDR1 is SGHRS and CDR2 is YFSETQ. Germline trimming cut 3 bases from V and 4 bases from J; bases unmatched to any gene: 8. The CDR3 extends over 15 amino acids. The CDR3 spells CASSYGQGGSTEAFF. Written as DNA, the CDR3 is TGCGCCAGCAGCTACGGACAGGGCGGTAGCACTGAAGCTTTCTTT. The whole variable domain, filled in from reference TRBV5-1 and TRBJ1-1, reads KAGVTQTPRYLIKTRGQQVTLSCSPISGHRSVSWYQQTPGQGLQFLFEYFSETQRNKGNFPGRFSGRQFSNSRSEMNVSTLELGDSALYLCASSYGQGGSTEAFFGQGTRLTVV.

This chain uses TRBV18 with TRBJ1-2; 9 bases are a match to TRBD1. The CDR3 is 14 residues long. The V and J ends lost 4 bases and 6 bases, in that order; junction bases with no gene match: 6. Per the germline V gene, CDR1 is KGHSH and CDR2 is LQKENI. DNA for the CDR3: TGTGCCAGCTCACTGACAGGGGGAAGGGATGGCTACACCTTC. Residues: CASSLTGGRDGYTF.

For this clone: Other nucleotide sequences in the sample specify the same CDR3. The chain joins TRBV18 to TRBJ1-2, with D tentatively TRBD1 (6 bases). V was trimmed by 2 bases and J by 2 bases, leaving 9 bases between them. From germline, CDR1 is KGHSH and CDR2 LQKENI. The CDR3 spans 14 residues. The CDR3, as DNA: TGTGCCAGCTCACCAGGGCAGGGGAACTATGGCTACACCTTC. The encoded protein is CASSPGQGNYGYTF.

Here the CDR3 DNA reads TGTGCCAGTAGTATAGTTCGGACAGGCTTCTATGGCTACACCTTC. Translated: CASSIVRTGFYGYTF. The genes are TRBV19 and TRBJ1-2; 7 bases line up with TRBD1. The CDR3 runs to 15 residues. After removal of 1 base from V and 4 bases from J, the junction contained 6 bases not matched to a gene. Germline lookup yields CDR1 LNHDA and CDR2 SQIVND (reference sequence).

The J gene is TRBJ1-1, the V gene TRBV11-2, with 7 nucleotides matching TRBD1. Per the germline V gene, CDR1 is SGHAT and CDR2 is FQNNGV. This CDR3 region has 16 residues. The V segment lost 3 bases and the J segment 1 base; nucleotides outside the gene matches: 8. The CDR3 nucleotides are TGTGCCAGCAGCTTCATGACAGGGTTGGAGAACACTGAAGCTTTCTTT. Its protein product is CASSFMTGLENTEAFF.

This rearrangement joins TRBV28 to TRBJ1-2; D is ambiguous. The CDR3 is 13 amino acids. The V and J ends lost 5 bases and 4 bases respectively, with 11 bases between them. CDR1 and CDR2 from the germline V gene are MDHEN and SYDVKM. CDR3 sequence: CASSPGEVYGYTF. The CDR3 coding sequence is TGTGCCAGCAGTCCCGGGGAGGTCTATGGCTACACCTTC.

V usage is TRBV4-3 and J usage is TRBJ2-5, with 13 bases lining up with TRBD2. The CDR3 runs to 18 residues. The germline CDR1 and CDR2 sequences are LGHNA and YSLEER. V dropped 4 bases and J dropped 7; count of bases not matched to a gene: 15. CDR3 in amino acids: CASSLNPGLAGREGTQYF. Written as DNA, the CDR3 is TGCGCCAGCAGCCTGAACCCGGGACTAGCGGGGCGAGAGGGGACCCAGTACTTC.

This chain links TRBV7-9 with TRBJ1-6; the D gene is possibly TRBD1 (5 bases). The CDR3 spans 16 residues. Germline values: CDR1 SEHNR, CDR2 FQNEAQ (reference sequence). The germline V and J ends were trimmed by 2 bases and 6 bases, with 14 bases remaining between them. The CDR3 here is CASSLRPGTSNSPLHF. CDR3 bases: TGTGCCAGCAGCTTAAGACCCGGGACTTCTAATTCACCCCTCCACTTT.

V gene TRBV6-1 combines with J gene TRBJ1-5; 7 bases match TRBD1. Trimming took 6 bases from V and 6 from J; bases not matched to a gene: 2. The CDR3 is made up of 12 amino acids. CDR1 and CDR2 from the germline V gene are MNHNS and SASEGT. CDR3 nucleotides: TGTGCCAGCAGGCCAGGGGGTCAGCCCCAGCATTTT. This gives the protein CASRPGGQPQHF.

The chain carries TRBV7-9 and TRBJ1-1; a possible D gene is TRBD1 (6 bases). The CDR3 runs to 14 residues. Germline values: CDR1 SEHNR, CDR2 FQNEAQ (reference sequence). V dropped 2 bases and J dropped 4 bases, with 11 bases sitting between them. CDR3 in DNA: TGTGCCAGCAGCTTATTGGTAGGGGGCACTGAAGCTTTCTTT. Protein: CASSLLVGGTEAFF.

The chain recombines TRBV5-1 with TRBJ2-1; 11 bases match TRBD2. Germline trimming cut 0 bases from V and 9 bases from J; bases unmatched to any gene: 5. The CDR3 has 15 residues. Germline lookup yields CDR1 SGHRS and CDR2 YFSETQ. CDR3 DNA: TGCGCCAGCAGCTTGGAACTAGCGGGGGCACGTGAGCAGTTCTTC. Encoded protein: CASSLELAGAREQFF.

The chain carries TRBV6-1 and TRBJ1-3, with D maybe TRBD1 (6 bases). This CDR3 is built from 14 residues. Germline V gene lookup returns CDR1 MNHNS and CDR2 SASEGT. Trimming pared 4 bases from V and 0 bases from J, leaving 7 bases between. CDR3 region: CASSGDISGNTIYF. DNA for the CDR3: TGTGCCAGCAGTGGGGACATCTCTGGAAACACCATATATTTT.

The genes are TRBV18 and TRBJ1-6; D not resolved. The germline V gene has CDR1 KGHSH and CDR2 LQKENI. The CDR3 length is 18 residues. Trimming removed 5 bases from V and 0 bases from J, with 17 bases in between. This chain's CDR3 is CASSSLGGFSSYNSPLHF. The CDR3 region has the DNA TGTGCCAGCTCATCTCTGGGAGGGTTCAGCTCCTATAATTCACCCCTCCACTTT.

The V call is TRBV10-3, the J call TRBJ1-6; TRBD1 matches 7 bases. J lost 3 bases, V lost 10 bases, and 15 bases had no gene match. CDR1 is ENHRY and CDR2 is SYGVKD in the germline V gene. This CDR3 contains 17 residues. In nucleotides, the CDR3 is TGTGCCACGAGGGGGTTAACCGGGACAGTCTATAATTCACCCCTCCACTTT. Protein product: CATRGLTGTVYNSPLHF.

The J gene is TRBJ2-1, the V gene TRBV7-2; D is uncertain. The CDR3 extends over 14 amino acids. V gave up 2 bases and J gave up 3 bases, with 8 bases separating them. In germline, CDR1 is SGHTA, CDR2 FQGNSA. The chain's CDR3 is CASSLMRFYNEQFF. CDR3 bases: TGTGCCAGCAGCTTAATGAGGTTCTACAATGAGCAGTTCTTC.

The chain combines TRBV7-2 with TRBJ2-5; 8 nucleotides line up with TRBD2. Germline V gene data show CDR1 as SGHTA and CDR2 as FQGNSA. Trimming removed 1 base from V and 5 bases from J; junction bases left unmatched: 12. The CDR3 runs 17 residues. The CDR3 is CASSLVAGGPAIETQYF. The CDR3 DNA is TGTGCCAGCAGCTTAGTTGCGGGGGGCCCCGCCATCGAGACCCAGTACTTC.

This sequence joins TRBV19 and TRBJ2-2; 9 bases fit TRBD1. The CDR3 spans 16 residues. V lost 4 bases and J lost 0; bases outside the gene matches: 3. Germline CDR1 reads LNHDA; CDR2 reads SQIVND (reference sequence). CDR3 amino acids: CASSKRQGANTGELFF. CDR3 DNA sequence: TGTGCCAGTAGTAAAAGACAGGGGGCGAACACCGGGGAGCTGTTTTTT.

The genes are TRBV5-1 and TRBJ2-3, with 7 bases that match TRBD2. This CDR3 has 16 residues. Trimming removed 3 bases from V and 0 bases from J; junction bases left unmatched: 7. Germline CDR1 SGHRS, CDR2 YFSETQ. The CDR3 spells CASSWQLAQSTDTQYF. The CDR3 nucleotides read TGCGCCAGCAGCTGGCAACTAGCGCAAAGCACAGATACGCAGTATTTT.

This sequence joins TRBV7-9 and TRBJ1-1, with D uncertain. This CDR3 region has 14 residues. Per the germline V gene, CDR1 is SEHNR and CDR2 is FQNEAQ (reference sequence). V gave up 0 bases and J gave up 2 bases, with 7 bases separating them. The CDR3 DNA sequence: TGTGCCAGCAGCTTAGCGTCAGGAAACACTGAAGCTTTCTTT. It translates to CASSLASGNTEAFF.

The chain is built from TRBV4-1 and TRBJ2-7; 8 positions match TRBD2. Germline V gene sequence: CDR1 MGHRA, CDR2 YSYEKL. The CDR3 runs to 16 residues. V was clipped by 3 bases and J by 0 bases; unmatched bases: 7. The CDR3 loop reads CASSHAGGDRSYEQYF. CDR3 nucleotides: TGCGCCAGCAGCCACGCGGGGGGCGATCGCTCCTACGAGCAGTACTTC.

The chain uses TRBV6-6 and TRBJ1-1; 7 bases map to TRBD1. Germline-derived CDR1 and CDR2 are MNHNY and SVGAGI (reference sequence). The ends lost 4 bases at V and 2 bases at J; junction bases unmatched: 7. The CDR3 is 15 amino acids. The CDR3 bases are TGTGCCAGCAGTTCCACCCGACAGGGAAACACTGAAGCTTTCTTT. Amino acids: CASSSTRQGNTEAFF.

This clone was recorded once. The chain couples TRBV19 to TRBJ1-1; 9 bases line up with TRBD1. Germline values: CDR1 LNHDA, CDR2 SQIVND (reference sequence). V gave up 4 bases and J gave up 5 bases; unmatched junction bases: 2. The CDR3 is made up of 13 amino acids. The CDR3 loop reads CASSNGQGTEAFF. In nucleotides, the CDR3 is TGTGCCAGTAGTAACGGACAGGGGACTGAAGCTTTCTTT.

The J gene is TRBJ2-6, the V gene TRBV30; D possibly corresponds to TRBD1 (7 bases). V was trimmed by 0 bases and J by 1 base, leaving 13 bases between them. CDR3 size: 17 residues. In germline, CDR1 is GTSNPN, CDR2 SVGIG (reference sequence). The CDR3 DNA is TGTGCCTGGAGTGTTAAGGCAGGGGGGTCTGGGGCCAACGTCCTGACTTTC. It translates to CAWSVKAGGSGANVLTF. Full variable domain (outside the CDR3, taken from reference TRBV30 and TRBJ2-6): SQTIHQWPATLVQPVGSPLSLECTVEGTSNPNLYWYRQAAGRGLQLLFYSVGIGQISSEVPQNLSASRPQDRQFILSSKKLLLSDSGFYLCAWSVKAGGSGANVLTFGAGSRLTVL.

This clone came up a few times. The genes are TRBV6-6 and TRBJ2-7; perhaps TRBD2 as D (5 bases). The CDR3 contains 13 residues. V lost 6 bases and J lost 2, with 11 bases in between. Per the germline V gene, CDR1 is MNHNY and CDR2 is SVGAGI (reference sequence). This CDR3 reads CASRGDGAYEQYF. In DNA, the CDR3 is TGTGCCAGCAGGGGTGACGGGGCCTACGAGCAGTACTTC.

This clone appeared a single time. The rearrangement links TRBV6-5 to TRBJ1-4; TRBD1 matches at 7 bases. J gave up 7 bases and V 4 bases, and 9 bases lay outside the gene matches. Germline V gives CDR1 MNHEY, CDR2 SVGAGI. The CDR3 has 15 residues. In DNA, the CDR3 is TGTGCCAGCAGTTCGACAGGGTTCGCCAGTGAAAAACTGTTTTTT. Its translation is CASSSTGFASEKLFF.